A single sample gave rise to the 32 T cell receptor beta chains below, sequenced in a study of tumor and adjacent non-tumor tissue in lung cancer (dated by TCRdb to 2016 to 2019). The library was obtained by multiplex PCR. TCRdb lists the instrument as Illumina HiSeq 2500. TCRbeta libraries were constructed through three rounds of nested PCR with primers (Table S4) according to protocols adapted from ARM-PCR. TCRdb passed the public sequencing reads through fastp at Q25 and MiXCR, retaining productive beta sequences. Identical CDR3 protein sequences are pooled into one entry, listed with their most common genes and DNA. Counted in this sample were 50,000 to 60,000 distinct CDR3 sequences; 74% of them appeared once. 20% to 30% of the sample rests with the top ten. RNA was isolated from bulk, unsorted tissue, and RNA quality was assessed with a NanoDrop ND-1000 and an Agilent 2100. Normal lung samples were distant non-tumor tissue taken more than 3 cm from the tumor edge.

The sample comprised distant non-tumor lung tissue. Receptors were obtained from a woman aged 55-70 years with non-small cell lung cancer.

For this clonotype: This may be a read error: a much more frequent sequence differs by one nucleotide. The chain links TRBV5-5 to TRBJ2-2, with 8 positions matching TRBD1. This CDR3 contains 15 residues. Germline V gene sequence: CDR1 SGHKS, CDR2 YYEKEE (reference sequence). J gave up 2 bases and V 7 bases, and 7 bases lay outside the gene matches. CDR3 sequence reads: CASGVGQVNTGELFF. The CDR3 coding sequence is TGTGCCAGCGGCGTGGGACAGGTTAACACCGGGGAGCTGTTTTTT.

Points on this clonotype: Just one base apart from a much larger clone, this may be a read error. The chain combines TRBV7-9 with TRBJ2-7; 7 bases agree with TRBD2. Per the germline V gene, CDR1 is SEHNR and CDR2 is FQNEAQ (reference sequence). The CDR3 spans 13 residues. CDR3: CVSSFGLAYEQYF. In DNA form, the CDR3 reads TGTGTCAGCAGCTTCGGACTAGCCTACGAGCAGTACTTC.

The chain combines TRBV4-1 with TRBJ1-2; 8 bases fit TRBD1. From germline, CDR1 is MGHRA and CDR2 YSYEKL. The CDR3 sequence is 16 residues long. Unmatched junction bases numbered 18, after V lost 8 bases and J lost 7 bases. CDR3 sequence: CASCPSRAGGLSGYTF. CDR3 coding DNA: TGCGCCAGCTGCCCCAGCAGGGCAGGGGGCTTAAGTGGCTACACCTTC.

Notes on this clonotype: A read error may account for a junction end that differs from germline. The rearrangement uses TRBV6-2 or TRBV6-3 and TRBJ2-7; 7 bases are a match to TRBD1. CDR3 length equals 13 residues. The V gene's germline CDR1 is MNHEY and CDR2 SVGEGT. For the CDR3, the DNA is TGTGCCAGCAGTGTGTACAGGGGTGGCGAGCAATACTTC. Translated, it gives CASSVYRGGEQYF.

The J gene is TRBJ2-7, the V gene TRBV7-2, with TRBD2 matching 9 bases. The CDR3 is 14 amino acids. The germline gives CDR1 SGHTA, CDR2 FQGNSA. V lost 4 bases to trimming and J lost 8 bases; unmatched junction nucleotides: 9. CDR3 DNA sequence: TGTGCCAGCAGCTCCGGGACTAGCTCCTCCAAGCAGTACTTC. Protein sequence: CASSSGTSSSKQYF.

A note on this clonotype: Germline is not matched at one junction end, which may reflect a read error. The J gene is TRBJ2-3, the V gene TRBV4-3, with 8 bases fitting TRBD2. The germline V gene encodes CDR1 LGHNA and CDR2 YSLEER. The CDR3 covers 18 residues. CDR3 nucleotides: TGCGCCAGCAGCCAAGATGACTCAACGGGAGGGCCTTCAGATACGCAGTGTTTT. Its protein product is CASSQDDSTGGPSDTQCF.

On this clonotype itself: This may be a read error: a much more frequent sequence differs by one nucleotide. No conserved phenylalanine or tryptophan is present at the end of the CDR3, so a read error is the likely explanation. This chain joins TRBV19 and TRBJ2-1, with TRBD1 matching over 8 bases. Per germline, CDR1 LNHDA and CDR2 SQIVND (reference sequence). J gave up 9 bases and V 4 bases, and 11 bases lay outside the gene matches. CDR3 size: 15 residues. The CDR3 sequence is CASSKDREQGSEQFL. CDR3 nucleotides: TGTGCCAGTAGTAAGGACAGGGAGCAGGGAAGTGAGCAGTTCCTC.

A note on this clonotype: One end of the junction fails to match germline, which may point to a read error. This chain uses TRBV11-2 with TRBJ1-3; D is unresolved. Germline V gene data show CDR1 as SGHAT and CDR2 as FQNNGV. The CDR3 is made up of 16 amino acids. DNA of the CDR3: TGTGCCAGCAGCTTAAGGGCTGATCCGACTGGAAACACCTTATATTTT. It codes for CASSLRADPTGNTLYF.

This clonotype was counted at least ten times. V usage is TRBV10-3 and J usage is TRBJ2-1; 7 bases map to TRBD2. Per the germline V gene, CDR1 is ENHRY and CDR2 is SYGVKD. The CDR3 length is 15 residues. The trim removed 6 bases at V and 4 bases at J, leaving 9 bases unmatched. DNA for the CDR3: TGTGCCATCAGAGATACCAAGCGGGATTACAATGAGCAGTTCTTC. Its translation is CAIRDTKRDYNEQFF.

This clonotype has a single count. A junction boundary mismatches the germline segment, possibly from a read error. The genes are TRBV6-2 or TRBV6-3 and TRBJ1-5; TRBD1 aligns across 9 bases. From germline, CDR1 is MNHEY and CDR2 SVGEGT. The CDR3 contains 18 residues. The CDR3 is CANSYSADRGKDNQPQHF. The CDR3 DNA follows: TGTGCCAACAGTTACTCCGCGGACAGGGGAAAGGACAATCAGCCCCAGCATTTT.

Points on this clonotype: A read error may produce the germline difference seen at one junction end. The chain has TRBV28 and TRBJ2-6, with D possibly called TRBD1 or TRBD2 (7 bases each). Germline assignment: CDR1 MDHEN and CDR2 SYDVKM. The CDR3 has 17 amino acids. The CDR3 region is CASSPQGGSSGANALTF. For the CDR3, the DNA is TGTGCTAGCAGTCCCCAGGGGGGGAGCTCTGGGGCCAACGCCCTGACTTTC.

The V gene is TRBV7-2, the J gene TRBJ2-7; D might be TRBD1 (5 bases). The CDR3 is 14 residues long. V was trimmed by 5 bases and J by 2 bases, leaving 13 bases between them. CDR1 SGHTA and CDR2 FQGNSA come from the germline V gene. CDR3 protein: CASSPTARPYEQYF. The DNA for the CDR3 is TGTGCCAGCAGCCCGACAGCTAGGCCCTACGAGCAGTACTTC.

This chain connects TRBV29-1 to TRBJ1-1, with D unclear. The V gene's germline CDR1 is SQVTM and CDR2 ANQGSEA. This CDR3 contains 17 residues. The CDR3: CSVLLPGIGKMNTEAFF. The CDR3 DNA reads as TGCAGTGTTCTTTTACCCGGGATAGGGAAAATGAACACTGAAGCTTTCTTT.

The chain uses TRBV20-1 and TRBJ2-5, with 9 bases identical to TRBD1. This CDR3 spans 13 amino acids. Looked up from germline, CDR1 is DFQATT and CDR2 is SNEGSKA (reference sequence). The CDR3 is CILTQGAVETQYF. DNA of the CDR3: TGCATCCTCACACAGGGGGCCGTGGAGACCCAGTACTTC.

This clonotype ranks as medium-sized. CDR3 region: CASSLGEMSEQFF. The CDR3 region has the DNA TGTGCCAGCAGCTTAGGAGAGATGTCTGAGCAGTTCTTC. The V call is TRBV5-5, the J call TRBJ2-1; D call uncertain. The CDR3 contains 13 residues. The ends were cut back, 2 bases at V and 9 bases at J, with 12 bases in the middle. The germline CDR1 and CDR2 sequences are SGHKS and YYEKEE (reference sequence).

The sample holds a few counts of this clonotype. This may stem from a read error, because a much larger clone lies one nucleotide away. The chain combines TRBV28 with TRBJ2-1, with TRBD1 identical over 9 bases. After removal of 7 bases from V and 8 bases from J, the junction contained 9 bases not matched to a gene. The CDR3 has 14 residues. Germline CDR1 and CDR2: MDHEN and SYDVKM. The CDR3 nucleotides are TGTGCCAGCAATTCCGACAGGGGGTGGGATGAGCAGTTCTTC. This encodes CASNSDRGWDEQFF. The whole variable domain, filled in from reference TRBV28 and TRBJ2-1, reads DVKVTQSSRYLVKRTGEKVFLECVQDMDHENMFWYRQDPGLGLRLIYFSYDVKMKEKGDIPEGYSVSREKKERFSLILESASTNQTSMYLCASNSDRGWDEQFFGPGTRLTVL.

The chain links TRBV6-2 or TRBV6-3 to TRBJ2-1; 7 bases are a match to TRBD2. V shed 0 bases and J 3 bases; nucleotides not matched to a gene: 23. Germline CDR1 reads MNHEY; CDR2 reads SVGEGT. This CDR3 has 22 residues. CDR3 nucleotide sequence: TGTGCCAGCAGTTACTCGACTTCCGGCCTAGCGGCAGTTTCCCGCTGCTACAATGAGCAGTTCTTC. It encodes CASSYSTSGLAAVSRCYNEQFF.

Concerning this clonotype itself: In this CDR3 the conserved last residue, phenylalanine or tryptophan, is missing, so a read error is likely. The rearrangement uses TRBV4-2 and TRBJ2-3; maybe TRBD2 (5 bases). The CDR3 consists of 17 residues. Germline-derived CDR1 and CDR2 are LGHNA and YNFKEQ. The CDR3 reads CASSQDWERSSTDTQYC. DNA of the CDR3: TGTGCAAGCAGCCAAGATTGGGAGCGGTCTAGCACTGATACGCAGTATTGT.

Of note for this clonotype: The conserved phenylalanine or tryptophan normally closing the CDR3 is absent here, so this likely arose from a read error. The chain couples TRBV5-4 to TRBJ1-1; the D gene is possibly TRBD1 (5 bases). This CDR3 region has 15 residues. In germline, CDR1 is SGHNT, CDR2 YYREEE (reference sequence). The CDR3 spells CTSSSLGGVIAEAFL. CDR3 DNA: TGTACCAGCAGCTCTTTAGGAGGGGTAATCGCTGAAGCTTTCCTT.

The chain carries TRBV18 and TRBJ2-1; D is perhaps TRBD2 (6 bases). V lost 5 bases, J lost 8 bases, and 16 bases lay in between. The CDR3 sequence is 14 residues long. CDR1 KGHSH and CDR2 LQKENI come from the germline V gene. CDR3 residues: CASSAGLRSDEQFF. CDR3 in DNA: TGTGCCAGCTCAGCCGGACTACGGAGCGATGAGCAGTTCTTC.

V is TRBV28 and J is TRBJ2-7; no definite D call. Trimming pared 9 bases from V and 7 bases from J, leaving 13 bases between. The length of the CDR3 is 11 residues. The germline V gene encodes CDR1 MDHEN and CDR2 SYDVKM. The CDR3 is CARSPYLEQYF. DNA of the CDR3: TGTGCCAGAAGTCCCTACCTTGAGCAGTACTTC.

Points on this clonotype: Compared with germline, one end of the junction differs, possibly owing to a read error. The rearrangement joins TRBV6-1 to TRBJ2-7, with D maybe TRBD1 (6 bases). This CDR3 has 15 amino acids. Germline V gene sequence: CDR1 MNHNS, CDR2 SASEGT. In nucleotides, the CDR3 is TGTGCCAGAAGCATCTCACAGGGTACCGCCTATGAGCAGTACTTC. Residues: CARSISQGTAYEQYF.

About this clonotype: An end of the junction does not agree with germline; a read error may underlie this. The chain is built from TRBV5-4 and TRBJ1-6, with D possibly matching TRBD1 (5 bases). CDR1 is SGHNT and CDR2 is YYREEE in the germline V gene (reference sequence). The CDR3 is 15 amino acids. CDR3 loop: CASSSDDRDHSPLHF. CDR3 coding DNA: TGTGCCAGCAGCTCGGATGACAGAGATCATTCACCACTCCACTTT.

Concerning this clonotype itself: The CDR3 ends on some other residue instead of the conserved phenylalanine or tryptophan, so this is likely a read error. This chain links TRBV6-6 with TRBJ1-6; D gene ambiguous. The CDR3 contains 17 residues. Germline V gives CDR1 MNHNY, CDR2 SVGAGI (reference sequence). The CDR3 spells CTSSYDEESSYNSPLHL. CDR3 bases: TGTACCAGCAGTTATGATGAAGAGAGCTCCTATAATTCACCCCTCCACCTT.

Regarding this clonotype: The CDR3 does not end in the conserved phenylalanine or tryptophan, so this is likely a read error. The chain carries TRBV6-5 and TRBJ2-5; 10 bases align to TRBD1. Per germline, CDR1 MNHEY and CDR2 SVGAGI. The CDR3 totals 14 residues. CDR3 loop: CTNSRTGGQKTQYL. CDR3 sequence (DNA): TGTACCAACAGTCGGACAGGGGGTCAAAAGACCCAGTACTTA.

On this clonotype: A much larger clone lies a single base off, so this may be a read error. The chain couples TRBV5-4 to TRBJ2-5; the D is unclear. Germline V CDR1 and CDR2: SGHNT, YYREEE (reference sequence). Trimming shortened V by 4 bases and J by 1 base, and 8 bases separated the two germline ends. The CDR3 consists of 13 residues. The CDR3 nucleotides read TGTGCCAGCAGCATGCCCTCCCAAGAGACCCAGTACTTC. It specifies CASSMPSQETQYF.

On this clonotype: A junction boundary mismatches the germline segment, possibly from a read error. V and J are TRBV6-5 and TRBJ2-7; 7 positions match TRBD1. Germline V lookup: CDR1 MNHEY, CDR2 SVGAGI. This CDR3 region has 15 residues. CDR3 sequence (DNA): TGTGTCAGCGGTGCGGCGTGGGGACAGTCCTACGAGCAGTACTTC. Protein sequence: CVSGAAWGQSYEQYF.

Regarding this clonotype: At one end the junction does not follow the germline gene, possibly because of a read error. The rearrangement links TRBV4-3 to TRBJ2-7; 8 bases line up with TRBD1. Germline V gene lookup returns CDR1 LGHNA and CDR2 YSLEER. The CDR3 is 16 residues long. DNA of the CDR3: TGCGCCAGCAGCTTTCTTCCCGGGACAGGTAAAAACGAGCGGTACTTC. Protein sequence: CASSFLPGTGKNERYF.

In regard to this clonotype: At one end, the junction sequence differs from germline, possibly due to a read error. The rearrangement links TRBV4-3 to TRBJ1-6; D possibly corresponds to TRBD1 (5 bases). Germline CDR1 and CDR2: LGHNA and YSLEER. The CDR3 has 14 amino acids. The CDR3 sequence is CASSQDWGSPRLHF. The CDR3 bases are TGCGCCAGCAGCCAAGATTGGGGCTCCCCACGCCTCCACTTC.

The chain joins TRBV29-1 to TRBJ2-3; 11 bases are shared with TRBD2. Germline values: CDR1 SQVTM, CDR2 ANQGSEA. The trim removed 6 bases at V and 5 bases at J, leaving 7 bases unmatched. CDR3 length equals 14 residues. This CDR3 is CSVTSGVPGDTQYF. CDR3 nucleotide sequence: TGCAGCGTGACTAGCGGGGTTCCTGGAGATACGCAGTATTTT.

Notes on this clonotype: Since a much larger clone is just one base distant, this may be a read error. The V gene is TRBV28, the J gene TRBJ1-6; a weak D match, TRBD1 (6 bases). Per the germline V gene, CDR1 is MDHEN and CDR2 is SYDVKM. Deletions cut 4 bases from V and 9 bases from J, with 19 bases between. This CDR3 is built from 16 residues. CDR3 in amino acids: CASSSRLPGAGSPLHF. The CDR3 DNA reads TGTGCCAGCAGTTCCCGTTTACCGGGGGCAGGTTCACCCCTCCACTTT. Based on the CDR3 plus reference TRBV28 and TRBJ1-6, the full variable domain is DVKVTQSSRYLVKRTGEKVFLECVQDMDHENMFWYRQDPGLGLRLIYFSYDVKMKEKGDIPEGYSVSREKKERFSLILESASTNQTSMYLCASSSRLPGAGSPLHFGNGTRLTVT.

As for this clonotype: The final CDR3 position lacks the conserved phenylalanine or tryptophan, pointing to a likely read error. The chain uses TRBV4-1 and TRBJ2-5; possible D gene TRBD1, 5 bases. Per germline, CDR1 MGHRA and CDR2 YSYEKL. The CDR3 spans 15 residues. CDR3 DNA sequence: TGCACCAACAGCCAAGATGTGGGGCCCCAAGAGACACAGTACTTG. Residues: CTNSQDVGPQETQYL.